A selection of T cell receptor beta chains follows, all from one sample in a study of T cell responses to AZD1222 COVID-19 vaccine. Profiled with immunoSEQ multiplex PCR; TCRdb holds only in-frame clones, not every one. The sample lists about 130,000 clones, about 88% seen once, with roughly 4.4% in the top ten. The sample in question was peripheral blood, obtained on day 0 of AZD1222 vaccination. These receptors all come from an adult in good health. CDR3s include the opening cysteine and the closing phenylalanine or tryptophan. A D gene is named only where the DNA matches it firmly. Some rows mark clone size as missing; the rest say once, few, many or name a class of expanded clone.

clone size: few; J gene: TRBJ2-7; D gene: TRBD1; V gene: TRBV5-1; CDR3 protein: CASSLNGDSPLVGQYF; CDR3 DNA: TGCGCCAGCAGCTTGAACGGGGACAGTCCTTTGGTTGGGCAGTACTTC
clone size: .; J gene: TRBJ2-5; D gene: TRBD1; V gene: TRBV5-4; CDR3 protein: CASSSPTGGKETQYF; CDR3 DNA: TGTGCCAGCAGCTCACCGACAGGGGGTAAAGAGACCCAGTACTTC
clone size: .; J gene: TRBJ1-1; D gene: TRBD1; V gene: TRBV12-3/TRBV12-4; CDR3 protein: CASTDNRGLEAFF; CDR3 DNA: TGTGCCAGCACCGATAACAGGGGGTTGGAAGCTTTCTTT
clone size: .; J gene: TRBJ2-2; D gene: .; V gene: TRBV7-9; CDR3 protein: CASTFSPGTITGELFF; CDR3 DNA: TGTGCCAGCACCTTTTCTCCTGGCACCATCACCGGGGAGCTGTTTTTT
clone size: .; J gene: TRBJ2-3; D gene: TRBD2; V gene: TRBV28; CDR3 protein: CASSAGGGGTDTQYF; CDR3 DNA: TGTGCCAGCAGTGCCGGGGGGGGAGGCACAGATACGCAGTATTTT
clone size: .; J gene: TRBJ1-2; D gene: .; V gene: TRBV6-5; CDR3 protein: CASSYSRVYGYTF; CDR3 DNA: TGTGCCAGCAGTTACTCCAGGGTCTATGGCTACACCTTC
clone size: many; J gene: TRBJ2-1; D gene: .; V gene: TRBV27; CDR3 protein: CASSSPDAWGRDNEQFF; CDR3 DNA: TGTGCCAGCAGTTCCCCGGACGCCTGGGGGCGAGACAATGAGCAGTTCTTC
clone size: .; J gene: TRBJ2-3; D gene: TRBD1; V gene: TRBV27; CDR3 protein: CASRPRDSPPDTQYF; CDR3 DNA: TGTGCCAGCAGGCCTAGGGACAGCCCCCCAGATACGCAGTATTTT
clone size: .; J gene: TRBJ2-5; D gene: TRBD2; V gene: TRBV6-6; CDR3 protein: CASGRTSGGQETQYF; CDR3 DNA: TGTGCCAGCGGGAGGACTAGCGGGGGCCAAGAGACCCAGTACTTC
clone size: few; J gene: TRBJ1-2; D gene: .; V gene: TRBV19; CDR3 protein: CASKTKGNYGYTF; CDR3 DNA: TGTGCCAGTAAAACTAAGGGTAACTATGGCTACACCTTC
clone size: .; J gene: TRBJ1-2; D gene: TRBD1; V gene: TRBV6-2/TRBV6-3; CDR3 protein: CASSYGQGGYGYTF; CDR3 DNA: TGTGCCAGCAGTTACGGGCAGGGGGGCTATGGCTACACCTTC
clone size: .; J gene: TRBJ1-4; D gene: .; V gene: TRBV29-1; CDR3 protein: CSVEEGGRGATNEKLFF; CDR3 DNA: TGCAGCGTTGAAGAGGGGGGAAGGGGGGCAACTAATGAAAAACTGTTTTTT
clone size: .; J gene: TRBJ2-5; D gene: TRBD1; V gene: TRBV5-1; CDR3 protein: CASSLATGGRETQYF; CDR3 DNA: TGCGCCAGCAGCTTGGCCACAGGGGGCCGAGAGACCCAGTACTTC
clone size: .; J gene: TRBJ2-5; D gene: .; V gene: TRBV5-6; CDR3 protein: CASSLGVGAETQYF; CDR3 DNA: TGTGCCAGCAGCTTGGGAGTTGGCGCGGAGACCCAGTACTTC
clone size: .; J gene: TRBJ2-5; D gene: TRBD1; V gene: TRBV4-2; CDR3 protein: CASSLGTGGQQETQYF; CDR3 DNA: TGTGCCAGCAGCCTGGGGACAGGGGGGCAACAAGAGACCCAGTACTTC
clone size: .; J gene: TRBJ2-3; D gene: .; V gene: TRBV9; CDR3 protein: CASSVSAGSRTDTQYF; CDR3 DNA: TGTGCCAGCAGCGTATCGGCCGGGAGCCGCACAGATACGCAGTATTTT
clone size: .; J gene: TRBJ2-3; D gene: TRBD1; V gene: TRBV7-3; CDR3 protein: CASGQGEYTDTQYF; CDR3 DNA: TGTGCCAGTGGACAGGGCGAATACACAGATACGCAGTATTTT
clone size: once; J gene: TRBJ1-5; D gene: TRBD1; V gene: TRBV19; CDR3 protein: CASSIDAQRGTGTNQPQHF; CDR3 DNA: TGTGCCAGTAGTATAGATGCCCAGAGAGGGACAGGTACGAATCAGCCCCAGCATTTT
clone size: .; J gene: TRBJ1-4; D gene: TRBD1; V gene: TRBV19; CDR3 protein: CASTIDRERVKLFF; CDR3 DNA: TGTGCCAGTACCATCGACAGGGAACGAGTAAAACTGTTTTTT
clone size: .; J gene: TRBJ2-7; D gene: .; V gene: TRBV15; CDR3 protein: CATSRADTGTYEQYF; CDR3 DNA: TGTGCCACCAGCAGAGCTGACACAGGTACCTACGAGCAGTACTTC
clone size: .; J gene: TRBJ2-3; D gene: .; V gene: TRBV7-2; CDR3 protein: CASSSYSTDTQYF; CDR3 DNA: TGTGCCAGCAGCTCATATAGCACAGATACGCAGTATTTT
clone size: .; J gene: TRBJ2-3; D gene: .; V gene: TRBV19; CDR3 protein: CASMAGWSTDTQYF; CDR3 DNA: TGTGCCAGTATGGCGGGGTGGAGCACAGATACGCAGTATTTT
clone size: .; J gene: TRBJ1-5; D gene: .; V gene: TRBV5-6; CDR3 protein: CASSLGNQPQHF; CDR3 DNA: TGTGCCAGCAGCTTGGGTAATCAGCCCCAGCATTTT
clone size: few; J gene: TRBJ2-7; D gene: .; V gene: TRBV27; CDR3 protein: CASSSLRDEQYF; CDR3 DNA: TGTGCCAGCAGTTCTCTCCGGGACGAGCAGTACTTC
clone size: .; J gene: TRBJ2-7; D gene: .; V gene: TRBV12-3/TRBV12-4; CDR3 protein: CASSLWPYEQYF; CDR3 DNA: TGTGCCAGCAGTTTATGGCCCTACGAGCAGTACTTC
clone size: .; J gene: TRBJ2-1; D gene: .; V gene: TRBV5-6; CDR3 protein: CASKLSSGSSYNEQFF; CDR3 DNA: TGTGCCAGCAAGCTATCCTCAGGGAGCTCCTACAATGAGCAGTTCTTC
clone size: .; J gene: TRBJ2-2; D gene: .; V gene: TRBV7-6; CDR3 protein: CASSLWTSGVASGELFF; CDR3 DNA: TGTGCCAGCAGCTTGTGGACGTCGGGGGTCGCCTCCGGGGAGCTGTTTTTT
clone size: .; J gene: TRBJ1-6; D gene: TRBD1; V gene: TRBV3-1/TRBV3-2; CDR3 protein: CASSYTGGSYNSPLHF; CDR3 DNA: TGTGCCAGCAGCTACACAGGGGGCTCCTATAATTCACCCCTCCACTTT
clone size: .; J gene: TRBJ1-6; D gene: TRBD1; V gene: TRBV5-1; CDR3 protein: CASSSEGTGTGLHF; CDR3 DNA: TGCGCCAGCAGCTCCGAGGGTACCGGGACAGGGCTCCACTTT
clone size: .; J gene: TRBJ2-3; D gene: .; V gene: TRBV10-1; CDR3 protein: CASSEVGGGGPDTQYF; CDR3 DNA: TGCGCCAGCAGTGAGGTGGGAGGGGGGGGCCCAGATACGCAGTATTTT
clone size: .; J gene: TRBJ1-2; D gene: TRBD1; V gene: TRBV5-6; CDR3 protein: CASSLGTGGAGGYTF; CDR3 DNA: TGTGCCAGCAGCTTAGGGACAGGGGGCGCAGGAGGCTACACCTTC
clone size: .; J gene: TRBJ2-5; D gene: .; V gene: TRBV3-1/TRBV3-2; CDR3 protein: CASSRQATQYF; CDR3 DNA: TGTGCCAGCAGCCGACAGGCGACCCAGTACTTC
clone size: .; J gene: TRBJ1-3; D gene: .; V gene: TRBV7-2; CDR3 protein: CASSWGGSSGNTIYF; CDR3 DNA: TGTGCCAGCAGCTGGGGAGGCTCCTCTGGAAACACCATATATTTT
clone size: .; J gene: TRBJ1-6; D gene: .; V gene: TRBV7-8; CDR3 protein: CASSLENGRQRPLHF; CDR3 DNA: TGTGCCAGCAGCTTAGAAAACGGACGGCAACGGCCCCTCCACTTT
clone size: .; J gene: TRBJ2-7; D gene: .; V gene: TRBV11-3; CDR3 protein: CASSLTLGEQYF; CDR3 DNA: TGTGCCAGCAGTCTAACATTGGGAGAGCAGTACTTC
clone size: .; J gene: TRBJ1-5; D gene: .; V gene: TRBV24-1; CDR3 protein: CASQGSWNQPQHF; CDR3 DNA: TGTGCCAGCCAGGGTTCGTGGAATCAGCCCCAGCATTTT
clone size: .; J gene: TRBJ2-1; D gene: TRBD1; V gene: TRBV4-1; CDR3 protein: CASSARQGSAPNEQFF; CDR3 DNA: TGCGCCAGCAGCGCTCGACAGGGTTCAGCACCCAATGAGCAGTTCTTC
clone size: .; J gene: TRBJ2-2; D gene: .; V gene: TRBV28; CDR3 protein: CASSFGGLANTGELFF; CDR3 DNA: TGTGCCAGCAGTTTCGGGGGACTGGCGAACACCGGGGAGCTGTTTTTT
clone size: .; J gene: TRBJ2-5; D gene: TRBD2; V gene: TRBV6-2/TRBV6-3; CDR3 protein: CASSSTTSGAYF; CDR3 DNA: TGTGCCAGCAGTTCCACGACTAGCGGAGCGTACTTC
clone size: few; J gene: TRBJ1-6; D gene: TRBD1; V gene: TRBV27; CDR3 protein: CASGTGTYNSPLHF; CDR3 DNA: TGTGCCAGCGGGACAGGGACCTATAATTCACCCCTCCACTTT
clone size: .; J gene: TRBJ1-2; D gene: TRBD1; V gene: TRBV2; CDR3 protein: CARPPQGFRGYTF; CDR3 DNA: TGTGCCAGGCCCCCACAGGGGTTCCGGGGCTACACCTTC
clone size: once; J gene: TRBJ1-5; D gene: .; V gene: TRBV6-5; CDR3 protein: CASSYSSGGNQPQHF; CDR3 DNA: TGTGCCAGCAGTTACTCGTCAGGGGGCAATCAGCCCCAGCATTTT
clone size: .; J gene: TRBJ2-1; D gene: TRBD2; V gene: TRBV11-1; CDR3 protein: CASSLGGSANEQFF; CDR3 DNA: TGTGCCAGCAGCTTGGGGGGGTCGGCCAATGAGCAGTTCTTC
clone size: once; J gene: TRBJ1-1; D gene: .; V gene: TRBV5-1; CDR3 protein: CASSSRTGGGAEAFF; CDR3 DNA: TGCGCCAGCAGCTCCCGGACGGGTGGGGGGGCTGAAGCTTTCTTT
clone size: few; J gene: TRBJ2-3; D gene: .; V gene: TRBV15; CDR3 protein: CATSRGTDTQYF; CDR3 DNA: TGTGCCACCAGCAGAGGCACAGATACGCAGTATTTT
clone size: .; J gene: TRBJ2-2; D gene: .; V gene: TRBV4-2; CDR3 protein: CASSPGERLAGGELFF; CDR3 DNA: TGTGCCAGCAGCCCCGGTGAACGTCTTGCCGGCGGGGAGCTGTTTTTT
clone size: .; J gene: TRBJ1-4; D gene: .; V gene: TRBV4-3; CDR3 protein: CASSQDMRGNEKLFF; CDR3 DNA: TGCGCCAGCAGCCAAGATATGAGGGGGAATGAAAAACTGTTTTTT
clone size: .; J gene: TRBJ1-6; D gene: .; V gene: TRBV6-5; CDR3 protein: CASGTRPLHF; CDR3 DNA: TGTGCCAGTGGTACTAGACCCCTCCACTTT
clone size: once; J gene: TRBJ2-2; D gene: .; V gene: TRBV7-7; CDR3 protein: CASSSSGIGELFF; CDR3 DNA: TGTGCTAGCAGCTCGTCAGGGATCGGGGAGCTGTTTTTT
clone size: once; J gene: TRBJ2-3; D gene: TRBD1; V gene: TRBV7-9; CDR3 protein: CASSPRDRRSTDTQYF; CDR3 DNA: TGTGCCAGCAGCCCCCGGGACAGACGTAGCACAGATACGCAGTATTTT
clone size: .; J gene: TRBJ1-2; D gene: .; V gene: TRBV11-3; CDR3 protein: CASSTGGSGYTF; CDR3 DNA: TGTGCCAGCAGCACGGGGGGGTCTGGCTACACCTTC
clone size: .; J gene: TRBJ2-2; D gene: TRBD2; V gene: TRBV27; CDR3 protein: CASSFSPPTSGIANTGELFF; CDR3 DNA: TGTGCCAGCAGTTTCTCCCCCCCAACTAGCGGGATCGCGAACACCGGGGAGCTGTTTTTT